Listed below are T cell receptor beta chains from one sample, sequenced in a study of vaccination and CD4 T cells after COVID-19. MiXCR, run by TCRdb on the PCR reads, gives a single entry per CDR3 protein. The repertoire holds about 16,000 distinct CDR3 sequences, with roughly 60% as singletons. What these receptors recognize is not known. The specimen was CD4+ T cells from blood, cultured in vitro. These receptors were collected from a human donor who had recovered from COVID-19. CDR3s include the opening cysteine and the closing phenylalanine or tryptophan. A D gene is named only where the DNA matches it firmly. Rows give clone size only sometimes, using once, few, many, or a class for an expanded clone.

>TRBJ1-5|.|.|TRBV2
CASSLTRRVVYQPQHF
TGTGCCAGCAGCTTGACAAGGAGGGTCGTTTATCAGCCCCAGCATTTT
>TRBJ1-1|.|.|TRBV20-1
CSARDPGRANTEAFF
TGCAGTGCTAGAGATCCCGGCAGGGCGAACACTGAAGCTTTCTTT
>TRBJ2-3|.|.|TRBV2
CASSYPGTDTQYF
TGTGCCAGCTCGTACCCGGGAACAGATACGCAGTATTTT
>TRBJ1-2|.|.|TRBV5-1
CASSLTVEDYGYTF
TGCGCCAGCAGCTTGACGGTGGAGGACTATGGCTACACCTTC
>TRBJ2-1|.|.|TRBV20-1
CSARVLTGPGDEQFF
TGCAGTGCTAGAGTTCTGACCGGGCCCGGGGATGAGCAGTTCTTC
>TRBJ2-2|.|few|TRBV20-1
CSARETGSGELFF
TGCAGTGCTAGAGAAACGGGATCCGGGGAGCTGTTTTTT
>TRBJ2-3|.|.|TRBV20-1
CSARRGVMGTDTQYF
TGCAGTGCTAGACGTGGGGTAATGGGCACAGATACGCAGTATTTT
>TRBJ1-2|.|.|TRBV20-1
CSAYNRVSYGYTF
TGCAGTGCTTATAACAGAGTTTCCTATGGCTACACCTTC
>TRBJ1-2|.|few|TRBV6-1
CASTRDGNYGYTF
TGTGCCAGCACTCGGGACGGAAACTATGGCTACACCTTC
>TRBJ1-1|TRBD1|.|TRBV12-3/TRBV12-4
CASSQQGDVGEAFF
TGTGCCAGCAGTCAACAGGGGGATGTGGGTGAAGCTTTCTTT
>TRBJ1-1|.|few|TRBV20-1
CSARDQTRARSEAFF
TGCAGTGCTAGAGATCAAACACGGGCGCGTAGCGAAGCTTTCTTT
>TRBJ2-3|.|.|TRBV7-8
CASSLASLSTDTQYF
TGTGCCAGCAGCTTAGCTAGCCTGAGCACAGATACGCAGTATTTT
>TRBJ2-7|TRBD1|.|TRBV27
CASSLSDRVLYF
TGTGCCAGCAGTTTATCGGACAGGGTTTTGTACTTC
>TRBJ2-4|TRBD1|.|TRBV27
CASSSRGGQGANIQYF
TGTGCCAGCAGTTCCCGGGGGGGACAGGGGGCAAACATTCAGTACTTC
>TRBJ2-7|.|.|TRBV7-9
CASSLALPGLNEQYF
TGTGCCAGCAGCTTAGCGCTGCCAGGGCTAAACGAGCAGTACTTC
>TRBJ1-1|.|.|TRBV15
CATSRVRLSRAFGNTEAFF
TGTGCCACCAGCAGAGTTCGTCTATCGAGGGCATTCGGGAACACTGAAGCTTTCTTT
>TRBJ2-7|.|.|TRBV6-1
CASSRRRGYEQYF
TGTGCCAGCAGTCGCCGACGGGGATACGAGCAGTACTTC
>TRBJ2-5|TRBD2|.|TRBV19
CASSKPGLAGETQYF
TGTGCCAGTAGTAAACCGGGACTAGCGGGGGAGACCCAGTACTTC
>TRBJ2-7|TRBD1|few|TRBV20-1
CSARDLGGDYYEQYF
TGCAGTGCTAGAGATCTAGGGGGCGATTACTACGAGCAGTACTTC
>TRBJ2-1|.|.|TRBV20-1
CSVASPGLAYNEQFF
TGCAGCGTGGCCTCACCGGGACTCGCATACAATGAGCAGTTCTTC
>TRBJ1-1|TRBD1|.|TRBV6-5
CASSYTQGVGTEAFF
TGTGCCAGCAGTTACACACAGGGGGTAGGGACTGAAGCTTTCTTT
>TRBJ1-2|.|.|TRBV6-1
CASRDTYNYGYTF
TGTGCCAGCAGGGACACCTATAACTATGGCTACACCTTC
>TRBJ2-1|.|.|TRBV27
CASSLRSIRLNNEQFF
TGTGCCAGCAGTTTAAGGTCAATTCGGCTTAACAATGAGCAGTTCTTC
>TRBJ1-5|.|few|TRBV18
CASSPFRAAQNQPQHF
TGTGCCAGCTCACCTTTCCGGGCAGCCCAAAATCAGCCCCAGCATTTT
>TRBJ2-3|.|.|TRBV7-6
CASGRGPDTDTQYF
TGTGCCAGCGGCCGCGGCCCGGACACAGATACGCAGTATTTT
>TRBJ1-5|TRBD1|.|TRBV5-1
CASSWTGMGNQPQHF
TGCGCCAGCAGCTGGACAGGGATGGGCAATCAGCCCCAGCATTTT
>TRBJ2-5|.|.|TRBV11-3
CASSPGGYVETQYF
TGTGCCAGCAGCCCCGGGGGTTATGTGGAGACCCAGTACTTC
>TRBJ1-1|.|.|TRBV20-1
CSGLAPNEAFF
TGCAGTGGGTTGGCGCCGAATGAAGCTTTCTTT
>TRBJ1-6|.|once|TRBV28
CASSSAPGLGNSPLHF
TGTGCCAGCAGTTCAGCTCCGGGCCTAGGAAATTCACCCCTCCACTTT
>TRBJ2-7|TRBD2|.|TRBV6-2/TRBV6-3
CASTPQIRLAGVYEQYF
TGTGCCAGCACCCCTCAGATACGGCTAGCGGGTGTCTACGAGCAGTACTTC
>TRBJ1-5|.|.|TRBV7-8
CASSRLGNNQPQHF
TGTGCCAGCAGTAGATTGGGGAACAATCAGCCCCAGCATTTT
>TRBJ1-2|TRBD1|few|TRBV6-1
CASRVSSLSGGNYGYTF
TGTGCCAGCAGAGTGAGTTCACTCTCAGGGGGTAACTATGGCTACACCTTC
>TRBJ1-5|.|.|TRBV20-1
CSARVLGANQPQHF
TGCAGTGCTCGAGTATTGGGGGCGAATCAGCCCCAGCATTTT
>TRBJ2-7|TRBD1|.|TRBV7-9
CASSFPDRETYF
TGTGCCAGCAGCTTCCCGGACAGGGAAACGTACTTC
>TRBJ2-3|TRBD2|.|TRBV6-4
CASSRLAGGPEADTQYF
TGTGCCAGCAGTAGACTAGCGGGGGGGCCGGAGGCAGATACGCAGTATTTT
>TRBJ2-3|TRBD2|.|TRBV15
CATNNDGGGSTDTQYF
TGTGCCACCAACAATGACGGGGGGGGTAGCACAGATACGCAGTATTTT
>TRBJ2-7|.|.|TRBV7-2
CASSLDPLTGREQYF
TGTGCCAGCAGCTTAGATCCCCTGACCGGACGGGAGCAGTACTTC
>TRBJ2-2|.|.|TRBV6-1
CASSTGPPNTGELFF
TGTGCCAGCAGTACAGGGCCGCCGAACACCGGGGAGCTGTTTTTT
>TRBJ1-2|.|few|TRBV20-1
CSAQSAYGYTF
TGCAGTGCCCAAAGTGCCTATGGCTACACCTTC
>TRBJ2-3|.|.|TRBV5-4
CASSLEVGSDTQYF
TGTGCCAGCAGCTTGGAGGTCGGATCGGATACGCAGTATTTT
>TRBJ1-1|TRBD1|.|TRBV20-1
CSARTTGAPTEAFF
TGCAGTGCTAGAACCACAGGGGCCCCCACTGAAGCTTTCTTT
>TRBJ2-2|.|.|TRBV7-9
CASSLSGTTGELFF
TGTGCCAGCAGCTTATCAGGGACCACCGGGGAGCTGTTTTTT
>TRBJ1-5|.|few|TRBV6-1
CASSRDLSKPQHF
TGTGCCAGCAGTAGGGACCTCTCTAAGCCCCAGCATTTT
>TRBJ1-2|.|.|TRBV20-1
CSAPNLSGYTF
TGCAGTGCTCCCAACCTGAGTGGCTACACCTTC